The sequence of this T cell receptor (beta chain) was determined in a study of blood T cell repertoires in COVID-19 (dated by TCRdb to the early 2020s). Context from the whole study: Collaborator samples came from the United States, Italy and Spain and covered acute and convalescent phases of COVID-19. The prospective study material was composed of cDNA or gDNA derived from T cells, B-cell-depleted T cells, or PBMCs. Subjects who had been exposed to COVID-19, were actively infected with it, or had recovered from it provided the deeply sampled blood TCRbeta repertoires that made up the dataset. The repertoires were released in a freely available public database intended as a resource for research on the immune response to SARS-CoV-2. The samples were drawn from the first 160 participants of the ongoing ImmuneRACE study and from more than 1,000 subjects provided by 6 global collaborators. Sample metadata almost always included a de-identified subject ID, COVID-19 status, age in years and sex. HLA class I and class II types, where available, came from metadata supplied by the sample provider rather than from assay-based typing.

TCRbeta CDR3 regions were amplified from genomic DNA using the immunoSEQ Assay, a bias-controlled multiplex PCR. On the authors' methods: Nucleated cell counts per sample were estimated from amplification of reference gene primers within the assay. To quantify the absolute abundance of each unique TCRbeta CDR3 rearrangement, sequence reads were collapsed and filtered. For each sample, productive Simpson clonality was calculated as the square root of Simpson's diversity index over productive rearrangements. As stored in TCRdb, this immuneACCESS dataset retains in-frame rearrangements with V and J assigned. A fraction of the clones does not appear; measured against another copy, unresolved V genes explain less than half of the discrepancy, and the remainder lacks a known reason. From that table come the V and J calls and clone size; the DNA was used to work out D and trimming. The sample includes roughly 350,000 clones, with roughly 90% observed a single time. The ten largest clones add up to 3% to 4% of the sample.

V sheds 6 bases and J sheds 1 base, leaving 9 bases between their ends. The germline V gene provides CDR1 MDHEN and CDR2 SYDVKM. The CDR3 numbers 13 residues from cysteine through phenylalanine. Of all the DNA, just the CDR3 is kept, 39 bases in frame from base 1. The collaborating institutions used their own protocols to collect whole blood in K2EDTA tubes. For TCRbeta analysis, collaborators shipped samples as frozen whole blood, isolated PBMCs, or DNA extracted from either of those sample types. Broad study findings and their caveats: The quantity of clinical and demographic metadata differed by source and by participant and was supplied without curation.

Regarding this clone: Its antigen is not yet known. Within one base of it there is no much larger clone, and no base qualities were kept. Other DNA sequences in this sample translate to the same CDR3.

The rearranged chain carries TRBV28 and TRBJ1-1; the D gene remains uncertain. This TCR derives from a woman aged 50 to 60 with active or convalescent COVID-19. Material: peripheral blood. The nucleotide sequence is given as TGTGCCAGCAGGTTAGGAGGGAACACTGAAGCTTTCTTT. Its protein reads: CASRLGGNTEAFF. Beyond the CDR3, the reference TRBV28 and TRBJ1-1 genes provide the residues; the full variable domain reads: DVKVTQSSRYLVKRTGEKVFLECVQDMDHENMFWYRQDPGLGLRLIYFSYDVKMKEKGDIPEGYSVSREKKERFSLILESASTNQTSMYLCASRLGGNTEAFFGQGTRLTVV.